The present T cell receptor beta chain was sequenced within a study of blood T cell repertoires in COVID-19. Study details: The cDNA or gDNA used as material had been derived from T cells, B-cell-depleted T cells, or PBMCs.

Only in-frame clones appear in the TCRdb table, and some are missing; sequencing was by immunoSEQ multiplex PCR. Counted here are around 220,000 clones, just over 90% occurring once; the ten biggest clones make up 1.5% to 2%. This CDR3 contains 15 residues. CDR1 MNHEY and CDR2 SVGEGT come from the germline V gene. The germline V and J ends were trimmed by 4 bases and 1 base, with 13 bases remaining between them. The receptor comes from a woman aged 18-35 years who had recovered from COVID-19. The V and J genes are TRBV6-2 or TRBV6-3 and TRBJ1-1; a possible D gene is TRBD1 (5 bases). The specimen sequenced was PBMCs or T cells enriched from blood (not recorded which). The CDR3 reads CASSFRVAKNTEAFF. The DNA of the CDR3 is TGTGCCAGCAGTTTCAGGGTCGCTAAGAACACTGAAGCTTTCTTT.